This TCR beta chain was identified during a study of blood T cells in healthy people across ages. A second about 6 to 11 cycle PCR used barcoded and J-beta primers. Through a template-switch adaptor with 12 random nucleotides, each cDNA molecule received a tag. One entry per CDR3 protein, called by TCRdb with MiXCR from the 5' RACE reads. This table has about 1.5 million distinct CDR3 sequences, 35% to 45% appearing once. Healthy Russian Caucasian donors spanned ages about 6 to 100 years. Isolating PBMCs gave at least 6 million of these cells per sample. Total RNA extraction produced at least 5 micrograms (per sample) for the study. This clonotype appeared once. The sequencing sample was made of blood. This receptor was identified in a woman under 30 in good health.

CDR3 region: CASSLSSQGTYNEQFF. CDR3 coding DNA: TGTGCCAGCAGCTTATCTTCCCAGGGTACCTACAATGAGCAGTTCTTC. The chain combines TRBV7-2 with TRBJ2-1; D may be TRBD1 (5 bases). The CDR3 spans 16 residues. Per germline, CDR1 SGHTA and CDR2 FQGNSA. Between the trimmed V and J ends, which lost 2 bases and 2 bases, there was a span of 13 bases.